The rows below give T cell receptor beta chains drawn from one sample of a study of blood T cell repertoires in COVID-19. The table came from immunoSEQ multiplex PCR; TCRdb's copy has only in-frame clones and leaves some out. The sample has 390,000 or so clones; just over 85% are singletons. The sequencing sample was made of peripheral blood. These receptor sequences come from a woman under 40 with active or convalescent COVID-19. Each CDR3 is given with its conserved first and last residue. A D gene is named only where the DNA matches it firmly. Part of the rows lack a size; the others show once, few, many or a class for expanded clones.

abundance	v_gene	j_gene	d_gene	CDR3nt	CDR3aa
NA	TRBV6-1	TRBJ1-1	TRBD1	TGTGCCAGCAGTGACGTCGGGACAGGGAACACTGAAGCTTTCTTT	CASSDVGTGNTEAFF
NA	TRBV6-5	TRBJ2-2	TRBD2	TGTGCCAGCAGAGCGGGGGGGCATACCGGGGAGCTGTTTTTT	CASRAGGHTGELFF
NA	TRBV7-9	TRBJ1-4	NA	TGTGCCAGCAGTTTACCGCTTACAGGGTTTCGGGAAAAACTGTTTTTT	CASSLPLTGFREKLFF
NA	TRBV6-5	TRBJ2-5	NA	TGTGCCAGCAACCCAGGGTCATTCGAGACCCAGTACTTC	CASNPGSFETQYF
NA	TRBV6-1	TRBJ1-6	NA	TGTGCCAGCAGTGAAGCAAAAGGAGGGCATTCACCCCTCCACTTT	CASSEAKGGHSPLHF
NA	TRBV5-1	TRBJ2-5	TRBD2	TGCGCCAGCAGCCCCCGGGGAGGGCCAAAAGGAGAGACCCAGTACTTC	CASSPRGGPKGETQYF
NA	TRBV6-1	TRBJ2-1	TRBD2	TGTGCCAGCAGTGAAGCCCCCGCGGGAGGCAATGAGCAGTTCTTC	CASSEAPAGGNEQFF
NA	TRBV27	TRBJ2-1	TRBD1	TGTGCCAGCAGTTTAAGCTGGACAGGGGTTAGCTCCTACAATGAGCAGTTCTTC	CASSLSWTGVSSYNEQFF
NA	TRBV10-2	TRBJ1-6	NA	TGCGCCAGCAGTGAGAACCCTTCCTGGGGCGCAAGCAATTCACCCCTCCACTTT	CASSENPSWGASNSPLHF
NA	TRBV5-5	TRBJ1-6	TRBD1	TGTGCCAGCAGCCCTAGACAGGGGGATTCACCCCTCCACTTT	CASSPRQGDSPLHF
NA	TRBV12-5	TRBJ2-7	TRBD1	TGTGCTAGTGGCCCGCTAGGACAGGGATCCGAGCAGTACTTC	CASGPLGQGSEQYF
few	TRBV7-9	TRBJ1-2	TRBD1	TGTGCCAGCAGCGGGACAGGGCCCTATGGCTACACCTTC	CASSGTGPYGYTF
few	TRBV5-1	TRBJ1-1	TRBD1	TGCGCCAGCAGCTTGGGGACAGGGACCCACACTGAAGCTTTCTTT	CASSLGTGTHTEAFF
NA	TRBV11-2	TRBJ1-1	NA	TGTGCCAGCACCGGGATGAACACTGAAGCTTTCTTT	CASTGMNTEAFF
NA	TRBV2	TRBJ1-3	TRBD1	TGTGCCAGCAGCCCTGGGACAGGGGGCGTACGAAACACCATATATTTT	CASSPGTGGVRNTIYF
NA	TRBV2	TRBJ1-3	TRBD1	TGTGCCAGCAGAGGACAGGGGTGGCCTGGAAACACCATATATTTT	CASRGQGWPGNTIYF
NA	TRBV6-5	TRBJ1-2	TRBD1	TGTGCCAGCAGTTCGACAGGGGTGGGCTATGGCTACACCTTC	CASSSTGVGYGYTF
NA	TRBV25-1	TRBJ1-3	NA	TGTGCCAGCAGCGACAACCCTGGAAACACCATATATTTT	CASSDNPGNTIYF
NA	TRBV10-3	TRBJ1-2	NA	TGTGCCATCAGTGTAGATGGAGACTATGGCTACACCTTC	CAISVDGDYGYTF
NA	TRBV19	TRBJ2-1	TRBD1	TGTGCCAGTGGGTTAACACGGACAGGGCCAACCCTCTACAATGAGCAGTTCTTC	CASGLTRTGPTLYNEQFF
NA	TRBV6-1	TRBJ2-7	NA	TGTGCCAGCAGTGAAGACGGGACTCCCGTGGACGAGCAGTACTTC	CASSEDGTPVDEQYF
NA	TRBV6-5	TRBJ2-1	TRBD2	TGTGCCAGCAGTTACTCGTTCAGTCTAGCGGGGAATGAGCAGTTCTTC	CASSYSFSLAGNEQFF
NA	TRBV19	TRBJ1-4	NA	TGTGCCAGTAGTATCCACAGAACTAATGAAAAACTGTTTTTT	CASSIHRTNEKLFF
NA	TRBV30	TRBJ2-7	TRBD2	TGTGCCGCAGGAGTAGCGGGAGGGTCCTACGAGCAGTACTTC	CAAGVAGGSYEQYF
NA	TRBV3-1/TRBV3-2	TRBJ1-5	NA	TGTGCCAGCAGCCAAGTTCTTGGCAATCAGCCCCAGCATTTT	CASSQVLGNQPQHF
NA	TRBV7-9	TRBJ1-2	NA	TGTGCCAGCAGCCTAATCGACAGTGGCTACACCTTC	CASSLIDSGYTF
NA	TRBV27	TRBJ2-2	NA	TGTGCCAGCGGGGCAAATGGGTCCGGGGAGCTGTTTTTT	CASGANGSGELFF
few	TRBV7-9	TRBJ2-2	NA	TGTGCCAGCAGCTTAGGGGCATGGCTGTTTTTT	CASSLGAWLFF
NA	TRBV4-1	TRBJ1-6	TRBD1	TGCGCCAGCAGCCAAGATCCGGGACAGTATAATTCACCCCTCCACTTT	CASSQDPGQYNSPLHF
NA	TRBV7-8	TRBJ2-7	NA	TGTGCCAGCAGCTTAAGTTTCCAGGGGAGCTCCTACGAGCAGTACTTC	CASSLSFQGSSYEQYF
NA	TRBV13	TRBJ2-4	NA	TGTGCCAGCAGCTTGGGCGTGACGGAAAACATTCAGTACTTC	CASSLGVTENIQYF
NA	TRBV2	TRBJ1-1	NA	TGTGCCAGCAGTAAGGGAGCGAACACTGAAGCTTTCTTT	CASSKGANTEAFF
NA	TRBV10-3	TRBJ1-1	NA	TGTGCCATCAGTGTGGACCCCCCCGGGATGAACACTGAAGCTTTCTTT	CAISVDPPGMNTEAFF
NA	TRBV5-1	TRBJ1-1	TRBD1	TGCGCCAGCAGCTTACGGGACAGTGGACGTTTGAACACTGAAGCTTTCTTT	CASSLRDSGRLNTEAFF
NA	TRBV5-1	TRBJ2-5	NA	TGCGCCAGCGGGTCATTCACAGGGAGCCTGATGGAGACCCAGTACTTC	CASGSFTGSLMETQYF
NA	TRBV4-1	TRBJ1-4	NA	TGCGCCAGCAGCCTTCCCAACACCGCAACTAATGAAAAACTGTTTTTT	CASSLPNTATNEKLFF
NA	TRBV9	TRBJ1-2	NA	TGTGCCAGCAGCGTAGACCATCTCCGGGTTTGGGGCTACACCTTC	CASSVDHLRVWGYTF
NA	TRBV6-5	TRBJ1-4	NA	TGTGCCAGCAGTTACTCGGAAGGGAGGGAAAAACTGTTTTTT	CASSYSEGREKLFF
NA	TRBV4-1	TRBJ2-5	TRBD1	TGCGCCAGCAGCAGGACAGGGGCCGAGACCCAGTACTTC	CASSRTGAETQYF
NA	TRBV3-1/TRBV3-2	TRBJ2-3	TRBD2	TGTGCCAGCAGCCCGGGACTAGCGGGGTACACAGATACGCAGTATTTT	CASSPGLAGYTDTQYF
NA	TRBV5-8	TRBJ2-6	NA	TGTGCCAGCAGCTTAACAGCCTCTGGGGCCAACGTCCTGACTTTC	CASSLTASGANVLTF
once	TRBV19	TRBJ1-2	TRBD1	TGTGCCAGTAGCCCATCACAGGGGCTCGGTGGCTACACCTTC	CASSPSQGLGGYTF
NA	TRBV18	TRBJ1-1	NA	TGTGCCAGCTCACCACCTAACGGGGGAGTCGACACTGAAGCTTTCTTT	CASSPPNGGVDTEAFF
NA	TRBV5-1	TRBJ2-3	TRBD2	TGCGCCAGCAGCGGAACCGGGACTAGCGGGGGGGACGCAGATACGCAGTATTTT	CASSGTGTSGGDADTQYF
NA	TRBV13	TRBJ2-3	TRBD2	TGTGCCAGCAGCTTCGTCGGACTAGCGGGGGGTGCGCAGTATTTT	CASSFVGLAGGAQYF
NA	TRBV9	TRBJ2-5	TRBD2	TGTGCCAGCAGCGTAGGCGGTACTAGCGGGGGGAAAGAGACCCAGTACTTC	CASSVGGTSGGKETQYF
NA	TRBV10-1	TRBJ2-2	NA	TGCGCCAGCAGCCTTAGCGCGAACACCGGGGAGCTGTTTTTT	CASSLSANTGELFF
NA	TRBV19	TRBJ1-5	NA	TGTGCCAGTAGTATGAACGGTTATAGCAATCAGCCCCAGCATTTT	CASSMNGYSNQPQHF
NA	TRBV2	TRBJ2-5	TRBD2	TGTGCCAGCAGGGACGGGACTAGCGGGACCCAAGAGACCCAGTACTTC	CASRDGTSGTQETQYF
NA	TRBV6-5	TRBJ2-2	TRBD2	TGTGCCAGCCTGAGCGGGGTGAACACCGGGGAGCTGTTTTTT	CASLSGVNTGELFF
NA	TRBV11-2	TRBJ1-5	NA	TGTGCCAGCAGCTTAGATGTCTGGGCAGATAGCAATCAGCCCCAGCATTTT	CASSLDVWADSNQPQHF
NA	TRBV6-4	TRBJ2-3	TRBD2	TGTGCCGGACAATTAGCGGGAGGGCCGAGGACAGATACGCAGTATTTT	CAGQLAGGPRTDTQYF
NA	TRBV29-1	TRBJ2-7	TRBD2	TGCAGCGTTGAAGATGGGGCTAGCGGATCGTCCTACGAGCAGTACTTC	CSVEDGASGSSYEQYF
NA	TRBV9	TRBJ2-3	NA	TGTGCCAGCAGCTCAGGGATAGGTACAGATACGCAGTATTTT	CASSSGIGTDTQYF